Listed below are T cell receptor beta chains from one sample, sequenced in a study of blood T cell repertoires in COVID-19. Only in-frame clones appear in the TCRdb table, and some are missing; sequencing was by immunoSEQ multiplex PCR. The table shows 95,000 to 150,000 clones, with 82% occurring only once. The specimen was peripheral blood. These TCRs come from a human donor in a cohort sampled during active COVID-19. Both conserved end residues are part of each CDR3. The D gene is left open where the match is weak. Size is stated for part of the rows, as once, few or many counts, or as a class when the clone is expanded.

clone_size d_call j_call v_call cdr3_aa cdr3_nt
few . TRBJ2-7 TRBV7-8 CASLPRSAGEQYF TGTGCCAGCCTTCCCCGATCAGCAGGCGAGCAGTACTTC
few . TRBJ2-7 TRBV7-2 CASSSRVAYEQYF TGTGCCAGCAGCTCTCGGGTAGCCTACGAGCAGTACTTC
. . TRBJ2-1 TRBV6-2/TRBV6-3 CASSYDAVRDEQFF TGTGCCAGCAGTTATGATGCGGTCCGTGATGAGCAGTTCTTC
. . TRBJ2-7 TRBV2 CASSLWTEGGEQYF TGTGCCAGCAGTCTTTGGACAGAGGGCGGGGAGCAGTACTTC
. TRBD2 TRBJ2-7 TRBV3-1/TRBV3-2 CASYGPGRGGQQYF TGTGCCAGCTACGGCCCCGGACGCGGGGGGCAGCAGTACTTC
. . TRBJ2-3 TRBV14 CASSQWAVDTQYF TGTGCCAGCAGCCAATGGGCCGTAGATACGCAGTATTTT
. . TRBJ1-5 TRBV3-1/TRBV3-2 CASSPRQANQPQHF TGTGCCAGCAGCCCCCGACAGGCAAATCAGCCCCAGCATTTT
. TRBD1 TRBJ1-2 TRBV6-5 CASSYEGAYGYTF TGTGCCAGCAGTTACGAGGGGGCCTATGGCTACACCTTC
. . TRBJ1-4 TRBV7-2 CASSPVWVRSNEKLFF TGTGCCAGCAGCCCAGTATGGGTCAGGTCTAATGAAAAACTGTTTTTT
. TRBD2 TRBJ2-2 TRBV7-2 CASSFAGVRGGELFF TGTGCCAGCAGCTTCGCGGGGGTCCGGGGCGGGGAGCTGTTTTTT
. . TRBJ2-1 TRBV2 CASSVEWAGRTNEQFF TGTGCCAGCAGTGTCGAATGGGCAGGGCGTACCAATGAGCAGTTCTTC
. TRBD2 TRBJ2-5 TRBV7-9 CASSSWGSGGTPGETQYF TGTGCCAGCAGCTCCTGGGGTAGCGGGGGGACCCCCGGCGAGACCCAGTACTTC
. TRBD1 TRBJ1-5 TRBV2 CASRGDRAGFRNQPQHF TGTGCCAGCAGGGGCGACAGGGCGGGGTTCCGGAATCAGCCCCAGCATTTT
. TRBD2 TRBJ2-5 TRBV3-1/TRBV3-2 CASSQDNGGYGETQYF TGTGCCAGCAGCCAAGATAACGGGGGGTACGGAGAGACCCAGTACTTC
. TRBD2 TRBJ2-2 TRBV11-2 CASSLIASGGARELFF TGTGCCAGCAGCTTAATAGCTAGCGGGGGGGCCCGGGAGCTGTTTTTT
. TRBD2 TRBJ2-5 TRBV6-6 CASSHPPGLVKETQYF TGTGCCAGCAGTCACCCTCCGGGACTAGTCAAAGAGACCCAGTACTTC
. TRBD1 TRBJ1-2 TRBV4-1 CASSPQAGTGGGYTF TGCGCCAGCAGCCCCCAGGCCGGGACAGGGGGAGGCTACACCTTC
few . TRBJ1-4 TRBV3-1/TRBV3-2 CASNPGGTNEKLFF TGTGCCAGCAACCCCGGGGGTACTAATGAAAAACTGTTTTTT
. TRBD1 TRBJ1-4 TRBV11-2 CASSLGVQGRQEKLFF TGTGCCAGCAGCTTAGGGGTACAGGGGAGACAGGAAAAACTGTTTTTT
. . TRBJ2-3 TRBV2 CATRQGRGTDTQYF TGTGCCACCCGACAGGGGAGGGGCACAGATACGCAGTATTTT
. . TRBJ1-1 TRBV13 CASSRQALNTEAFF TGTGCCAGCAGTCGTCAGGCCCTGAACACTGAAGCTTTCTTT
few . TRBJ1-1 TRBV9 CASSVKSGVDTEAFF TGTGCCAGCAGCGTAAAGTCGGGGGTAGACACTGAAGCTTTCTTT